The clone carrying this TCR beta chain was seen at least ten times. The V gene end was trimmed by 1 base and the J gene end by 3 bases; junction bases not matched to a gene: 8. Germline V gene data show CDR1 as SGHNT and CDR2 as YENEEA. The CDR3 runs 17 residues. The data belong to a study of PD-L1 blockade in urothelial cancer. Study-wide context: Sequenced tumors carried a median count of approximately 1,400 T cells.

Using immunoSEQ multiplex PCR, the repertoire was profiled, and TCRdb retains in-frame clones only, with some absent. The repertoire consists of some 35,000 clones, with around 34% occurring once and the leading ten covering more than 8.5%. This TCR was recovered from a man aged 60-69 years with urothelial cancer. The chain uses TRBV11-3 and TRBJ1-3; 8 nucleotides agree with TRBD1. The sample was tumor tissue, taken before atezolizumab (anti-PD-L1) treatment. The CDR3 sequence is CASSLVAGQGYGNTIYF. DNA of the CDR3: TGTGCCAGCAGCTTAGTCGCTGGACAGGGTTATGGAAACACCATATATTTT. The variable domain in full, with the rest retrieved from reference TRBV11-3 and TRBJ1-3, is EAGVVQSPRYKIIEKKQPVAFWCNPISGHNTLYWYLQNLGQGPELLIRYENEEAVDDSQLPKDRFSAERLKGVDSTLKIQPAELGDSAVYLCASSLVAGQGYGNTIYFGEGSWLTVV.